This passage covers 32 T cell receptor beta chains from one sample sequenced in a study of shared clonotypes between healthy human individuals (dated by TCRdb to 2018 to 2020). Library preparation employed the immunoSEQ multiplex PCR assay. The table comes from immuneACCESS by way of TCRdb, which keeps in-frame sequences with V and J called. Part of the clones is missing from these tables; in studies checked, under half for an unresolved V gene and the rest for unknown reasons. For this sample the table gives millions of clones, of which about 95% were detected only once. Of the sample, 0.9% to 1.4% falls within the top ten clones. For the CD8 naive samples, CD45RO-negative cells were positively selected for CCR7, yielding a CD45RA+CCR7+ population from which TemRA cells were excluded. The sequenced material came from naive CD8+ T cells sorted from blood. The cell subset or site label, read with the paper, signifies: CD45RA+CCR7+. The receptors were gathered from a man between 18 and 29 years old in good health.

The rearrangement links TRBV19 to TRBJ2-5; possible D gene TRBD1, 6 bases. The CDR3 spans 15 residues. Germline lookup yields CDR1 LNHDA and CDR2 SQIVND (reference sequence). Trimming removed 1 base at V and 5 bases at J, with 14 bases between. DNA for the CDR3: TGTGCCAGTAGTATAGTAGTGGGGGCAAGGGAGACCCAGTACTTC. It is translated as CASSIVVGARETQYF.

The J gene is TRBJ2-7, the V gene TRBV10-1; tentatively, D is TRBD1 or TRBD2 (6 bases each). Germline-derived CDR1 and CDR2 are WNHNN and SYGVQD (reference sequence). The CDR3 has 12 residues. Trimming stripped 5 bases from V and 6 bases from J, with 11 bases between. CDR3 protein: CASSKQGGEQYF. The CDR3 bases are TGCGCCAGCAGTAAACAGGGAGGCGAGCAGTACTTC.

V and J are TRBV5-4 and TRBJ2-1, with 7 nucleotides matching TRBD2. The CDR3 extends over 16 amino acids. CDR1 and CDR2 (germline): SGHNT, YYREEE (reference sequence). Trimming at V came to 1 base and at J to 2 bases, leaving 6 bases not matched to a gene. This CDR3 is CASSLTSAEAYNEQFF. The CDR3 nucleotides are TGTGCCAGCAGCTTGACTAGCGCAGAGGCCTACAATGAGCAGTTCTTC.

The genes are TRBV4-3 and TRBJ1-6; no definite D call. Trimming shortened V by 0 bases and J by 3 bases, and 12 bases separated the two germline ends. Germline-derived CDR1 and CDR2 are LGHNA and YSLEER. CDR3 length equals 17 residues. CDR3 protein: CASSQDINGIYNSPLHF. CDR3 in DNA: TGCGCCAGCAGCCAAGATATAAACGGAATCTATAATTCACCCCTCCACTTT.

V is TRBV13 and J is TRBJ2-1; 9 bases line up with TRBD2. This CDR3 spans 15 amino acids. Germline V gene data show CDR1 as PRHDT and CDR2 as FYEKMQ (reference sequence). The junction had 5 bases not matched to a gene; V was cut back by 1 base and J by 7 bases. The CDR3 DNA follows: TGTGCCAGCAGCTTAGATAGCGGGAGCAAGAATGAGCAGTTCTTC. Translating gives CASSLDSGSKNEQFF. The full variable domain, with the rest looked up from reference TRBV13 and TRBJ2-1, is AAGVIQSPRHLIKEKRETATLKCYPIPRHDTVYWYQQGPGQDPQFLISFYEKMQSDKGSIPDRFSAQQFSDYHSELNMSSLELGDSALYFCASSLDSGSKNEQFFGPGTRLTVL.

The CDR3 DNA sequence: TGTGCCAGCAGCCATGCCCGGGGAAGCTCCTACGAGCAGTACTTC. It codes for CASSHARGSSYEQYF. The chain has TRBV4-2 and TRBJ2-7; D is perhaps TRBD2 (5 bases). The length of the CDR3 is 15 residues. Trimming removed 3 bases at V and 0 bases at J, with 12 bases between. The germline V gene encodes CDR1 LGHNA and CDR2 YNFKEQ.

In this sample, this clone turned up once. The chain is built from TRBV10-3 and TRBJ2-2; D is perhaps TRBD1 or TRBD2 (5 bases each). Looked up from germline, CDR1 is ENHRY and CDR2 is SYGVKD. Trimming stripped 4 bases from V and 0 bases from J, with 12 bases between. CDR3 size: 16 residues. The CDR3 here is CAISAWDRANTGELFF. The CDR3, as DNA: TGTGCCATCAGTGCCTGGGACCGAGCGAACACCGGGGAGCTGTTTTTT.

The chain employs TRBV25-1 and TRBJ1-1; D gene ambiguous. The V end lost 5 bases, the J end lost 4 bases, and 17 bases lay between the germline ends. The CDR3 totals 15 residues. Germline V lookup: CDR1 MGHDK, CDR2 SYGVNS. CDR3 region: CASSRIYSQPTEAFF. As DNA, the CDR3 is TGTGCCAGCAGTCGAATTTACTCTCAGCCCACTGAAGCTTTCTTT.

This clone was seen only once. J is TRBJ2-5 and V is TRBV5-1; D perhaps matches TRBD1 (7 bases). CDR3 size: 15 residues. Germline CDR1 and CDR2: SGHRS and YFSETQ. Trimming removed 0 bases at V and 5 bases at J, with 14 bases between. CDR3 coding DNA: TGCGCCAGCAGCTTGGGGTCAGGGGGGTTCGAGACCCAGTACTTC. Its translation: CASSLGSGGFETQYF. Full variable domain (rest looked up from reference TRBV5-1 and TRBJ2-5): KAGVTQTPRYLIKTRGQQVTLSCSPISGHRSVSWYQQTPGQGLQFLFEYFSETQRNKGNFPGRFSGRQFSNSRSEMNVSTLELGDSALYLCASSLGSGGFETQYFGPGTRLLVL.

This clone has only one observation. The J gene is TRBJ1-2, the V gene TRBV4-3, with D hard to call. Germline V gene sequence: CDR1 LGHNA, CDR2 YSLEER. The CDR3 extends over 15 amino acids. V lost 1 base to trimming and J lost 0 bases, with 9 bases between them. The CDR3: CASSQAQYSNYGYTF. CDR3 DNA sequence: TGCGCCAGCAGCCAAGCTCAGTACTCTAACTATGGCTACACCTTC.

The genes are TRBV27 and TRBJ2-2; D is undetermined. CDR3 length equals 17 residues. V gave up 1 base and J gave up 3 bases, with 15 bases separating them. The germline V gene has CDR1 MNHEY and CDR2 SMNVEV (reference sequence). DNA of the CDR3: TGTGCCAGCAGTTTATTCGATGGGTATGGTGACACCGGGGAGCTGTTTTTT. It codes for CASSLFDGYGDTGELFF.

About this clone itself: This sample also contains other DNA sequences that code for the same CDR3. V is TRBV6-5 and J is TRBJ2-1; D is perhaps TRBD1 (5 bases). Germline-derived CDR1 and CDR2 are MNHEY and SVGAGI. The CDR3 is made up of 14 amino acids. Trimming removed 2 bases at V and 4 bases at J, with 9 bases between. The CDR3 is CASSYSQGYNEQFF. Here the CDR3 DNA reads TGTGCCAGCAGTTACAGTCAGGGTTACAATGAGCAGTTCTTC.

The chain couples TRBV29-1 to TRBJ2-1; a possible D gene is TRBD2 (5 bases). V was shortened by 6 bases and J by 1 base, with 16 bases between the two germline ends. Per germline, CDR1 SQVTM and CDR2 ANQGSEA. The CDR3 has 15 residues. In DNA form, the CDR3 reads TGCAGCGTAGCTCTCGGGTCGGGATCCTACAATGAGCAGTTCTTC. Translating gives CSVALGSGSYNEQFF.

The chain joins TRBV9 to TRBJ2-3, with D maybe TRBD1 (6 bases). Germline CDR1 SGDLS, CDR2 YYNGEE. V was clipped by 4 bases and J by 1 base, with 13 bases between them. The CDR3 runs 15 residues. CDR3 protein: CASSSRQARTDTQYF. CDR3 in DNA: TGTGCCAGCAGCTCTAGACAGGCCCGCACAGATACGCAGTATTTT.

To note about this clone: The sample contains more than one DNA sequence encoding this CDR3. V gene TRBV11-2 combines with J gene TRBJ2-7; D unclear. The V gene lost 3 bases and the J gene lost 2 bases, with 8 bases spanning the gap. Germline CDR1 is SGHAT and CDR2 is FQNNGV. The CDR3 is made up of 13 amino acids. The CDR3, as DNA: TGTGCCAGCAGCTTTGGCAGGCCCTACGAGCAGTACTTC. As protein: CASSFGRPYEQYF.

The V gene is TRBV6-1, the J gene TRBJ1-3; D remains ambiguous. The CDR3 extends over 15 amino acids. Per the germline V gene, CDR1 is MNHNS and CDR2 is SASEGT. With 4 bases removed from V and 0 bases from J, the gap between germline ends came to 10 bases. The CDR3 is CASSVDFSSGNTIYF. In nucleotides, the CDR3 is TGTGCCAGCAGTGTGGACTTCTCCTCTGGAAACACCATATATTTT.

The chain employs TRBV11-2 and TRBJ2-6; D possibly corresponds to TRBD1 (7 bases). Trimming cost V 5 bases and J 2 bases, with 22 bases left between them. This CDR3 is 19 amino acids long. Germline assignment: CDR1 SGHAT and CDR2 FQNNGV. The CDR3 DNA is TGTGCCAGCAGCCAACGGGGGACAGCAATGCTGGCTGGGGCCAACGTCCTGACTTTC. Protein: CASSQRGTAMLAGANVLTF.

The chain has TRBV15 and TRBJ1-5, with D unresolved. Germline V CDR1 and CDR2: LNHNV, YYDKDF (reference sequence). With 0 bases removed from V and 5 bases from J, the gap between germline ends came to 11 bases. This CDR3 comprises 15 residues. The CDR3 nucleotides are TGTGCCACCAGCAGAGATCGGAACCTCTATCAGCCCCAGCATTTT. Encoded protein: CATSRDRNLYQPQHF.

The genes are TRBV6-5 and TRBJ1-1; TRBD1 is a possible D gene (5 bases). CDR3 length: 13 amino acids. From germline, CDR1 is MNHEY and CDR2 SVGAGI. Trimming took 4 bases from V and 1 from J, leaving 7 bases between them. This CDR3 reads CASSSGQNTEAFF. DNA for the CDR3: TGTGCCAGCAGTTCCGGACAGAACACTGAAGCTTTCTTT.

The V call is TRBV27, the J call TRBJ1-1; 12 nucleotides match TRBD1. The CDR3 loop spans 15 amino acids. CDR1 is MNHEY, CDR2 SMNVEV, per germline (reference sequence). The junction had 6 bases not matched to a gene; V was cut back by 5 bases and J by 5 bases. The CDR3 DNA follows: TGTGCCAGCAGTCCGGGACAGGGGGCGCGGACTGAAGCTTTCTTT. Protein product: CASSPGQGARTEAFF.

The J gene is TRBJ1-2, the V gene TRBV27; no definite D call. Germline values: CDR1 MNHEY, CDR2 SMNVEV (reference sequence). The CDR3 is made up of 13 amino acids. Trimming stripped 0 bases from V and 3 bases from J, with 5 bases between. This CDR3 is CASSLSADYGYTF. Written as DNA, the CDR3 is TGTGCCAGCAGTTTATCGGCAGACTATGGCTACACCTTC.

The chain employs TRBV11-2 and TRBJ1-1, with a tentative D call TRBD1 (5 bases). This CDR3 spans 14 amino acids. CDR1 and CDR2 (germline): SGHAT, FQNNGV. Trimming took 4 bases from V and 0 from J, leaving 9 bases between them. CDR3 bases: TGTGCCAGCAGCTCAGTGACAGTGAACACTGAAGCTTTCTTT. This translates into CASSSVTVNTEAFF. The full variable domain, rest sourced from reference TRBV11-2 and TRBJ1-1, is EAGVAQSPRYKIIEKRQSVAFWCNPISGHATLYWYQQILGQGPKLLIQFQNNGVVDDSQLPKDRFSAERLKGVDSTLKIQPAKLEDSAVYLCASSSVTVNTEAFFGQGTRLTVV.

This clone has only one observation. Other DNA sequences of this sample code for an identical CDR3. The rearrangement uses TRBV19 and TRBJ2-7; TRBD1 aligns across 8 bases. The CDR3 sequence is 14 residues long. J was trimmed by 2 bases and V by 6 bases; bases with no gene match: 6. The germline V gene encodes CDR1 LNHDA and CDR2 SQIVND (reference sequence). The CDR3 region is CASSPGQGTYEQYF. The CDR3 DNA reads as TGTGCCAGTAGCCCCGGACAGGGAACCTACGAGCAGTACTTC.

The rearrangement links TRBV7-6 to TRBJ2-5; TRBD1 might be the D (6 bases). Trimming stripped 3 bases from V and 5 bases from J, with 10 bases between. The germline CDR1 and CDR2 sequences are SGHVS and FNYEAQ. CDR3 length: 13 amino acids. CDR3 protein: CASSLVRGETQYF. The CDR3 DNA is TGTGCCAGCAGCTTGGTGAGGGGGGAGACCCAGTACTTC.

The chain is built from TRBV7-8 and TRBJ2-3, with 7 bases fitting TRBD1. V lost 4 bases and J lost 0; bases outside the gene matches: 7. The germline V gene encodes CDR1 SGHVS and CDR2 FQNEAQ. The CDR3 spans 16 residues. CDR3 DNA sequence: TGTGCCAGCAGCTCCACAGGGGCTGCTAGCACAGATACGCAGTATTTT. Protein sequence: CASSSTGAASTDTQYF. Complete variable domain (other parts from reference TRBV7-8 and TRBJ2-3): GAGVSQSPRYKVAKRGQDVALRCDPISGHVSLFWYQQALGQGPEFLTYFQNEAQLDKSGLPSDRFFAERPEGSVSTLKIQRTQQEDSAVYLCASSSTGAASTDTQYFGPGTRLTVL.

V usage is TRBV10-2 and J usage is TRBJ1-4; perhaps TRBD1 as D (6 bases). This CDR3 region has 15 residues. CDR1 WSHSY and CDR2 SAAADI come from the germline V gene. Trimming removed 2 bases at V and 7 bases at J, with 14 bases between. The CDR3 protein is CASSEIGGRGEKLFF. The CDR3 DNA follows: TGCGCCAGCAGTGAGATTGGGGGGCGCGGTGAAAAACTGTTTTTT.

This chain uses TRBV28 with TRBJ2-3; a possible D gene is TRBD1 (5 bases). Germline V gene lookup returns CDR1 MDHEN and CDR2 SYDVKM. The length of the CDR3 is 15 residues. V was pared by 3 bases and J by 2 bases, with 12 bases between. The CDR3 loop reads CASSFGRAHTDTQYF. The CDR3 DNA reads TGTGCCAGCAGTTTTGGCAGGGCGCACACAGATACGCAGTATTTT. Full variable domain (missing parts from reference TRBV28 and TRBJ2-3): DVKVTQSSRYLVKRTGEKVFLECVQDMDHENMFWYRQDPGLGLRLIYFSYDVKMKEKGDIPEGYSVSREKKERFSLILESASTNQTSMYLCASSFGRAHTDTQYFGPGTRLTVL.

The chain is built from TRBV18 and TRBJ2-1; no definite D call. The ends were cut back, 6 bases at V and 6 bases at J, with 18 bases in the middle. The CDR3 covers 15 residues. CDR1 is KGHSH and CDR2 is LQKENI in the germline V gene. This CDR3 reads CASSEDGSDFNEQFF. The CDR3 bases are TGTGCCAGCTCGGAAGATGGGTCGGATTTCAATGAGCAGTTCTTC.

The chain employs TRBV5-1 and TRBJ2-1, with 14 bases matching TRBD2. The length of the CDR3 is 17 residues. Germline CDR1 and CDR2: SGHRS and YFSETQ. Unmatched junction bases numbered 3, after V lost 4 bases and J lost 0 bases. CDR3 in amino acids: CASSRTSGGNSYNEQFF. As DNA, the CDR3 is TGCGCCAGCAGCAGGACTAGCGGGGGGAACTCCTACAATGAGCAGTTCTTC.

The chain links TRBV7-9 to TRBJ2-7; TRBD2 aligns across 13 bases. CDR3 size: 14 residues. The germline gives CDR1 SEHNR, CDR2 FQNEAQ (reference sequence). The trim removed 5 bases at V and 6 bases at J, leaving 4 bases unmatched. CDR3 nucleotide sequence: TGTGCCAGCAGCACGACTAGCGGGAGGTCCGAGCAGTACTTC. It encodes CASSTTSGRSEQYF.

V and J are TRBV27 and TRBJ2-7, with D unresolved. The CDR3 extends over 13 amino acids. The V gene's germline CDR1 is MNHEY and CDR2 SMNVEV (reference sequence). With 10 bases removed from V and 1 base from J, the gap between germline ends came to 14 bases. In DNA, the CDR3 is TGTGCCACCTCAGACCTTCCATCCTACGAGCAGTACTTC. Protein product: CATSDLPSYEQYF.

The J gene is TRBJ2-2, the V gene TRBV21-1; TRBD2, the D gene given by the table, was not confirmed from the DNA. TRBV21-1 represents a pseudogene. CDR3 length equals 18 residues. Here the CDR3 reads CASSKAEERLRNTGELFF. The DNA of the CDR3 is TGTGCCAGCAGCAAAGCGGAAGAGCGGTTGCGGAACACCGGGGAGCTGTTTTTT.